The source of this TCR beta chain is a study of cytomegalovirus exposure and HLA in healthy donors. While unrecorded immune exposures were likely, the donors were nominally healthy when sampled. Broader study findings: There were reportedly fewer N-insertions in an Asian-associated ancestry cluster than the roughly 610-donor mean, in a later analysis.

The PCR employed 60 Vbeta primers together with 13 Jbeta primers. Clones were sequenced by immunoSEQ multiplex PCR, and TCRdb holds only the in-frame ones, with some missing. The repertoire holds some 92,000 clones, with more than 60% as singletons. Note on this clone: The antigen is unknown.

The CDR3 has 14 amino acids. V lost 4 bases, J lost 4 bases, and 5 bases stayed unmatched. Germline CDR1 LNHDA, CDR2 SQIVND (reference sequence). Sequenced sample: PBMCs. This chain links TRBV19 with TRBJ2-5; 8 bases line up with TRBD1. This TCR came from a man aged 25 to 40 in good health and CMV-seronegative. CDR3 sequence: CASSTGQGGETQYF. CDR3 DNA: TGTGCCAGTAGTACTGGACAGGGAGGAGAGACCCAGTACTTC. Looking up the rest from reference TRBV19 and TRBJ2-5 gives the full variable domain: DGGITQSPKYLFRKEGQNVTLSCEQNLNHDAMYWYRQDPGQGLRLIYYSQIVNDFQKGDIAEGYSVSREKKESFPLTVTSAQKNPTAFYLCASSTGQGGETQYFGPGTRLLVL.